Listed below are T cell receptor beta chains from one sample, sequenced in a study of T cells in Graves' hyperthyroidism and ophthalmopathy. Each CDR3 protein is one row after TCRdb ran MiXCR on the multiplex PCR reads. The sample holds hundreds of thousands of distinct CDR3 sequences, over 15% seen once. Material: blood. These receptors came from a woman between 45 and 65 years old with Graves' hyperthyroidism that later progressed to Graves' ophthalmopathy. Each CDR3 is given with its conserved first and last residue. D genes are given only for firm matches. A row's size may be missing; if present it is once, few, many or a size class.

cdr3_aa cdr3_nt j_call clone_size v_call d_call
CASSFRGSQYF TGTGCCAGCAGTTTCCGTGGGTCCCAGTACTTC TRBJ2-5 few TRBV12-3/TRBV12-4 -
CASSSEAGYTEQYF TGTGCCAGCTCTTCTGAAGCGGGGTATACCGAGCAGTACTTC TRBJ2-7 - TRBV7-2 TRBD2
CASSPPYGANYGYTF TGTGCCAGCAGCCCGCCCTACGGAGCGAACTATGGCTACACCTTC TRBJ1-2 many TRBV9 -
CSVLGSGTGELFF TGCAGCGTCCTGGGATCGGGCACCGGGGAGCTGTTTTTT TRBJ2-2 - TRBV29-1 -
CSGSWDRASDTQYF TGCAGCGGAAGCTGGGACAGGGCATCGGATACGCAGTATTTT TRBJ2-3 few TRBV29-1 TRBD1
CATRQGGQETQYF TGTGCCACCAGACAGGGAGGCCAAGAGACCCAGTACTTC TRBJ2-5 - TRBV30 -
CASSFGVRTEAFF TGTGCCAGCAGTTTCGGGGTTCGCACTGAAGCTTTCTTT TRBJ1-1 - TRBV27 -
CASSRAGPSTDTQYF TGTGCCAGCAGCCGAGCGGGGCCTAGCACAGATACGCAGTATTTT TRBJ2-3 many TRBV7-2 TRBD2
CASSQLGSGNTIYF TGTGCCAGCAGCCAATTGGGGTCTGGAAACACCATATATTTT TRBJ1-3 - TRBV3-1 -
CASSLGWDEQFF TGTGCCAGCAGTTTGGGTTGGGATGAGCAGTTCTTC TRBJ2-1 - TRBV6-2/TRBV6-3 -
CASSIEEGTVNTGELFF TGTGCCAGTAGTATAGAAGAGGGGACAGTGAACACCGGGGAGCTGTTTTTT TRBJ2-2 few TRBV19 TRBD1
CAISDSGGDQPQHF TGTGCCATCTCTGACTCTGGAGGCGATCAGCCCCAGCATTTT TRBJ1-5 many TRBV27 -
CASSRGGPSSYNEQFF TGCGCCAGCAGCCGCGGGGGCCCGAGCTCCTACAATGAGCAGTTCTTC TRBJ2-1 many TRBV5-1 -
CSAPLTGLRTDTQYF TGCAGTGCGCCGCTCACAGGGTTGCGCACAGATACGCAGTATTTT TRBJ2-3 many TRBV20-1 -
CASSPDRGVIYEQYF TGTGCCAGCAGCCCCGACAGGGGTGTCATCTACGAGCAGTACTTC TRBJ2-7 - TRBV5-4 TRBD1
CSVTGRGDHSPLHF TGCAGTGTCACAGGGAGGGGTGATCATTCACCCCTCCACTTT TRBJ1-6 many TRBV20-1 -
CSATETTETQYF TGCAGTGCTACGGAGACTACTGAGACCCAGTACTTC TRBJ2-5 few TRBV20-1 -
CASTRQGSSYEQYF TGTGCCAGCACCCGACAGGGGTCCTCCTACGAGCAGTACTTC TRBJ2-7 many TRBV28 TRBD1
CASSLRTGANVLTF TGTGCCAGCAGCTTACGTACTGGGGCCAACGTCCTGACTTTC TRBJ2-6 few TRBV5-6 -
CASSLAARVITEAFF TGTGCCAGCAGCTTAGCGGCCAGGGTAATCACTGAAGCTTTCTTT TRBJ1-1 many TRBV7-9 -
CASSQEHTGIYEQYF TGCGCCAGCAGCCAAGAGCATACAGGGATCTACGAGCAGTACTTC TRBJ2-7 few TRBV4-1 -
CASSLQQGVNTEAFF TGTGCCAGCAGCTTACAGCAGGGGGTGAACACTGAAGCTTTCTTT TRBJ1-1 many TRBV7-9 TRBD1
CASSQWDRARETQYF TGCGCCAGCAGCCAATGGGACAGGGCCCGTGAGACCCAGTACTTC TRBJ2-5 many TRBV5-1 TRBD1
CASSLLRQQETQYF TGTGCCAGCAGCTTGCTAAGACAGCAAGAGACCCAGTACTTC TRBJ2-5 many TRBV7-2 -
CASSLDRGPNYGYTF TGCGCCAGCAGCCTGGACAGGGGGCCCAACTATGGCTACACCTTC TRBJ1-2 - TRBV5-1 TRBD1
CAYGDTAYNEQFF TGCGCCTACGGAGATACCGCCTACAATGAGCAGTTCTTC TRBJ2-1 few TRBV5-1 -
CAWSEPVTGGSYEQYF TGTGCCTGGAGTGAACCGGTGACAGGGGGTTCCTACGAGCAGTACTTC TRBJ2-7 many TRBV30 TRBD1
CASSLRGGTVNTEAFF TGTGCCAGCAGTCTCAGGGGCGGGACGGTGAACACTGAAGCTTTCTTT TRBJ1-1 many TRBV27 -
CASSRQELTGYEQYF TGTGCCAGCAGCCGACAGGAGCTAACTGGCTACGAGCAGTACTTC TRBJ2-7 many TRBV11-2 -
CTNAPSGANVLTF TGTACCAACGCCCCCTCTGGGGCCAACGTCCTGACTTTC TRBJ2-6 many TRBV12-3/TRBV12-4 -
CSAAGTAETQYF TGCAGTGCAGCCGGGACAGCTGAGACCCAGTACTTC TRBJ2-5 many TRBV20-1 TRBD1
CASSTYRVVGNQPQHF TGTGCCAGTAGTACCTACAGGGTTGTAGGCAATCAGCCCCAGCATTTT TRBJ1-5 many TRBV19 -
CASSYTGFSTDTQYF TGTGCCAGCAGTTACACCGGTTTTAGCACAGATACGCAGTATTTT TRBJ2-3 few TRBV6-6 -
CASSILPGSNQPQHF TGTGCCAGTAGTATTCTTCCGGGCAGCAATCAGCCCCAGCATTTT TRBJ1-5 few TRBV19 -
CSASGTVRNQPQHF TGCAGTGCTTCCGGGACAGTGCGCAATCAGCCCCAGCATTTT TRBJ1-5 few TRBV20-1 TRBD1
CASIEGDNYSGANVLTF TGCGCCAGCATCGAGGGGGACAACTATTCTGGGGCCAACGTCCTGACTTTC TRBJ2-6 - TRBV10-2 -
CASSQGYRGRQETQYF TGTGCCAGCAGCCAAGGGTACAGGGGGCGGCAAGAGACCCAGTACTTC TRBJ2-5 - TRBV4-2 TRBD1
CASRKQGALHQPQHF TGTGCCAGTAGAAAACAGGGGGCCCTCCATCAGCCCCAGCATTTT TRBJ1-5 few TRBV19 TRBD1
CASSQGHRGLDEAFF TGTGCCAGCAGCCAAGGGCACAGGGGGCTGGATGAAGCTTTCTTT TRBJ1-1 many TRBV3-1 TRBD1
CASSRGSGANVLTF TGTGCCAGCAGCAGGGGCTCTGGGGCCAACGTCCTGACTTTC TRBJ2-6 many TRBV2 -
CASSALAGDFNEQFF TGTGCCAGCAGTGCACTAGCGGGGGACTTCAATGAGCAGTTCTTC TRBJ2-1 many TRBV2 TRBD2
CASSPMPGSYEQYF TGTGCTAGCAGCCCGATGCCGGGGTCCTACGAGCAGTACTTC TRBJ2-7 many TRBV7-7 -
CASSYSHRQWGSNYGYTF TGTGCCAGCAGTTACTCTCATCGGCAGTGGGGATCAAACTATGGCTACACCTTC TRBJ1-2 few TRBV6-6 -
CASSLAFPSGGSYEQYF TGTGCCAGCAGCTTAGCGTTCCCTAGCGGGGGATCCTACGAGCAGTACTTC TRBJ2-7 many TRBV7-6 TRBD2